These 16 T cell receptor beta chains share one sample of origin, sequenced in a study of identifying expanded T cells in peripheral blood. Clones were read by immunoSEQ multiplex PCR, and TCRdb kept only the in-frame ones, dropping some. This sample has about 80,000 clones, with over 85% found just once. Sequencing input: blood. These receptors were collected from a person aged 18 to 75 in good health.

This chain links TRBV7-3 with TRBJ2-2; D might be TRBD1 or TRBD2, each matching 5 bases. This CDR3 has 18 amino acids. Trimming cost V 4 bases and J 0 bases, with 18 bases left between them. In germline, CDR1 is SGHTA, CDR2 FQGTGA. The CDR3 DNA reads TGTGCCAGCAGCTCGCGCGCCCCGGGGCCAACGAACACCGGGGAGCTGTTTTTT. Amino acids: CASSSRAPGPTNTGELFF.

The chain has TRBV6-5 and TRBJ2-6; no reliable D call. CDR1 is MNHEY and CDR2 is SVGAGI in the germline V gene. The CDR3 length is 14 residues. The V end lost 8 bases, the J end lost 4 bases, and 12 bases lay between the germline ends. CDR3 DNA sequence: TGTGCCAGCGGGATATATTCAGGGGCCAACGTCCTGACTTTC. The encoded protein is CASGIYSGANVLTF.

The rearrangement joins TRBV7-2 to TRBJ2-1, with 12 bases that match TRBD2. Trimming cost V 8 bases and J 8 bases; bases outside gene matches: 7. The germline V gene encodes CDR1 SGHTA and CDR2 FQGNSA. CDR3 length: 14 residues. Here the CDR3 reads CASGRTSGMYEQFF. In DNA form, the CDR3 reads TGTGCCAGCGGGAGGACTAGCGGGATGTATGAGCAGTTCTTC.

This clone occurred once. The V and J genes are TRBV6-5 and TRBJ1-3; 7 nucleotides agree with TRBD1. The CDR3 has 15 amino acids. Germline loops: CDR1 MNHEY, CDR2 SVGAGI. The V segment lost 7 bases and the J segment 4 bases; nucleotides outside the gene matches: 10. In nucleotides, the CDR3 is TGTGCCAGCACCAAACCAACAGGGGTCGGAAACACCATATATTTT. Protein: CASTKPTGVGNTIYF.

This clone was seen more than once but under ten times. In DNA form, the CDR3 reads TGTGCCAGCTCACTCGGACAGGGTGCCAACGTCCTGACTTTC. Protein sequence: CASSLGQGANVLTF. This rearrangement joins TRBV18 to TRBJ2-6; TRBD1 aligns across 8 bases. The CDR3 loop spans 14 amino acids. Per germline, CDR1 KGHSH and CDR2 LQKENI. V shed 4 bases and J 7 bases; nucleotides not matched to a gene: 3.

The chain has TRBV7-3 and TRBJ2-7, with 7 bases that match TRBD1. Germline trimming cut 4 bases from V and 0 bases from J; bases unmatched to any gene: 12. This CDR3 has 17 amino acids. Germline CDR1 reads SGHTA; CDR2 reads FQGTGA. In nucleotides, the CDR3 is TGTGCCAGCAGCTCTACCGACGAGGGACAGAACTCCTACGAGCAGTACTTC. Its translation is CASSSTDEGQNSYEQYF.

J is TRBJ1-6 and V is TRBV18; possible D gene TRBD1, 6 bases. CDR1 and CDR2 from the germline V gene are KGHSH and LQKENI. V lost 5 bases and J 0 bases, leaving 11 bases between the germline ends. The CDR3 is made up of 16 amino acids. CDR3 nucleotides: TGTGCCAGCTCAAACACAGGGAGCTCCTATAATTCACCCCTCCACTTT. Residues: CASSNTGSSYNSPLHF.

The genes are TRBV5-1 and TRBJ1-1; 8 positions match TRBD1. CDR1 and CDR2 from the germline V gene are SGHRS and YFSETQ. The length of the CDR3 is 14 residues. The V segment lost 3 bases and the J segment 1 base; nucleotides outside the gene matches: 2. The CDR3: CASSSDRANTEAFF. The DNA of the CDR3 is TGCGCCAGCAGCTCGGACAGGGCGAACACTGAAGCTTTCTTT.

CDR3: CASSRDRVRADTQYF. CDR3 DNA: TGTGCCAGCAGCCGGGACAGGGTTAGGGCAGATACGCAGTATTTT. The chain couples TRBV5-4 to TRBJ2-3, with 9 bases matching TRBD1. This CDR3 comprises 15 residues. The V and J ends lost 4 bases and 4 bases, in that order; junction bases with no gene match: 7. Germline CDR1 and CDR2: SGHNT and YYREEE (reference sequence). The whole variable domain, remainder taken from reference TRBV5-4 and TRBJ2-3, is ETGVTQSPTHLIKTRGQQVTLRCSSQSGHNTVSWYQQALGQGPQFIFQYYREEENGRGNFPPRFSGLQFPNYSSELNVNALELDDSALYLCASSRDRVRADTQYFGPGTRLTVL.

This chain links TRBV6-5 with TRBJ2-1; D is tentatively TRBD1 or TRBD2 (5 bases each). Germline V lookup: CDR1 MNHEY, CDR2 SVGAGI. Trimming pared 7 bases from V and 4 bases from J, leaving 14 bases between. The CDR3 is made up of 14 amino acids. For the CDR3, the DNA is TGTGCCAGCACAACCGGGACCGTGTACAATGAGCAGTTCTTC. Protein sequence: CASTTGTVYNEQFF.

The gene calls are TRBV6-5 and TRBJ1-1; 9 bases match TRBD1. There are 14 residues in the CDR3. V was pared by 7 bases and J by 5 bases, with 8 bases of the junction left unmatched. CDR1 is MNHEY and CDR2 is SVGAGI in the germline V gene. The chain's CDR3 is CASTAGQGNTEAFF. CDR3 nucleotide sequence: TGTGCCAGCACCGCAGGACAGGGGAATACTGAAGCTTTCTTT.

This chain connects TRBV6-1 to TRBJ1-5; 12 bases line up with TRBD1. The CDR3 contains 14 residues. The ends lost 8 bases at V and 6 bases at J; junction bases unmatched: 5. Looked up from germline, CDR1 is MNHNS and CDR2 is SASEGT. The CDR3 nucleotides are TGTGCCAGCTTCCCGGGACAGGGGGCTCAGCCCCAGCATTTT. It yields the protein CASFPGQGAQPQHF.

This clone was counted once. This chain links TRBV5-4 with TRBJ2-5, with a tentative D call TRBD2 (6 bases). This CDR3 is 15 amino acids long. Trimming removed 4 bases at V and 5 bases at J, with 18 bases between. CDR1 is SGHNT and CDR2 is YYREEE in the germline V gene (reference sequence). The CDR3 spells CASSPGGAYGETQYF. The CDR3 DNA sequence: TGTGCCAGCAGCCCCGGGGGTGCCTATGGGGAGACCCAGTACTTC.

V and J are TRBV30 and TRBJ1-1; D gene ambiguous. Per germline, CDR1 GTSNPN and CDR2 SVGIG (reference sequence). This CDR3 has 13 residues. V lost 2 bases and J lost 0, with 7 bases in between. The CDR3 spells CAWSHQMNTEAFF. The CDR3, as DNA: TGTGCCTGGAGTCACCAGATGAACACTGAAGCTTTCTTT.

This chain connects TRBV5-1 to TRBJ2-7; weak D call: TRBD1 (6 bases). Germline V CDR1 and CDR2: SGHRS, YFSETQ. V was pared by 4 bases and J by 6 bases, with 17 bases between. The CDR3 is 14 residues long. CDR3 bases: TGCGCCAGCAGCCTAGGGACACCACCAGCCGAGCAGTACTTC. This encodes CASSLGTPPAEQYF.

The V and J genes are TRBV5-6 and TRBJ1-1; no clear D gene. Trimming stripped 4 bases from V and 2 bases from J, with 18 bases between. This CDR3 region has 16 residues. The germline V gene has CDR1 SGHDT and CDR2 YYEEEE. For the CDR3, the DNA is TGTGCCAGCAGCCCCCACCCCACGGAAACAAACACTGAAGCTTTCTTT. Its translation: CASSPHPTETNTEAFF.